This T cell receptor beta chain emerged from a study of a mutant IDH1 vaccine in newly diagnosed glioma. Overall study: Vaccines were begun 4-6 weeks after radiotherapy alone, or with temozolomide cycles. The earlier regimen, radiotherapy, temozolomide, or both, was most often both. Visits designated V12 and V13 were conducted at weeks 35 and 47, respectively.

Overall study findings and caveats: Pseudoprogression appeared unlinked to shifts in leading peripheral T cell clonotypes.

In the case of this clone: Its antigen is unknown.

Time point noted: week 47, end of study. Every vaccine dose comprised 300 ug of mutant IDH1 20-mer peptide plus topical imiquimod. Clones were sequenced by immunoSEQ multiplex PCR, and TCRdb holds only the in-frame ones, with some missing. The data contain roughly 51,000 clones, roughly 80% of them seen just once; the ten biggest clones take up approximately 4.3%. The source of this sequence is a woman younger than 45 with glioma. Some clones in this sample may be carry-over from other donors' samples. Sequenced here: PBMCs, sampled from a glioma patient whose treatment included an IDH1 peptide vaccine.

This chain's CDR3 is CSVEPGDFGGELFF. The CDR3 DNA reads TGCAGCGTTGAGCCAGGGGATTTCGGCGGGGAGCTGTTTTTT. This chain connects TRBV29-1 to TRBJ2-2; weak D call: TRBD1 (6 bases). Looked up from germline, CDR1 is SQVTM and CDR2 is ANQGSEA. V was pared by 3 bases and J by 7 bases, with 15 bases between. This CDR3 is built from 14 residues.